This TCR beta chain stems from a study of human T cells and chemical hapten exposure. Overall study: It was small differences in pooled library volume that mainly caused per-sample TCR yields to vary.

Study findings and constraints: With DPC sensitization, TCRs exceeding 1 in 1000 frequency showed no change.

V lost 6 bases and J 2 bases, leaving 17 bases between the germline ends. This CDR3 contains 15 residues. Extraction yielded total RNA from whole blood (unfractionated). Individual cDNA molecules each carried unique molecular identifiers attached by the library. Each CDR3 protein gets one entry after TCRdb re-called the 5' RACE reads with MiXCR. The sample gives about 120,000 distinct CDR3 sequences, around a fifth of which show up once; roughly 3.1% is in the top ten. Turning to this clonotype: The target antigen is unknown.

The source of this sequence is a human donor in good health. V and J are TRBV12-3 or TRBV12-4 and TRBJ2-7; a possible D gene is TRBD1 (6 bases). CDR3 sequence: CASSPANRDPYEQYF. In nucleotides, the CDR3 is TGTGCCAGCAGCCCCGCGAACAGGGACCCCTACGAGCAGTACTTC.